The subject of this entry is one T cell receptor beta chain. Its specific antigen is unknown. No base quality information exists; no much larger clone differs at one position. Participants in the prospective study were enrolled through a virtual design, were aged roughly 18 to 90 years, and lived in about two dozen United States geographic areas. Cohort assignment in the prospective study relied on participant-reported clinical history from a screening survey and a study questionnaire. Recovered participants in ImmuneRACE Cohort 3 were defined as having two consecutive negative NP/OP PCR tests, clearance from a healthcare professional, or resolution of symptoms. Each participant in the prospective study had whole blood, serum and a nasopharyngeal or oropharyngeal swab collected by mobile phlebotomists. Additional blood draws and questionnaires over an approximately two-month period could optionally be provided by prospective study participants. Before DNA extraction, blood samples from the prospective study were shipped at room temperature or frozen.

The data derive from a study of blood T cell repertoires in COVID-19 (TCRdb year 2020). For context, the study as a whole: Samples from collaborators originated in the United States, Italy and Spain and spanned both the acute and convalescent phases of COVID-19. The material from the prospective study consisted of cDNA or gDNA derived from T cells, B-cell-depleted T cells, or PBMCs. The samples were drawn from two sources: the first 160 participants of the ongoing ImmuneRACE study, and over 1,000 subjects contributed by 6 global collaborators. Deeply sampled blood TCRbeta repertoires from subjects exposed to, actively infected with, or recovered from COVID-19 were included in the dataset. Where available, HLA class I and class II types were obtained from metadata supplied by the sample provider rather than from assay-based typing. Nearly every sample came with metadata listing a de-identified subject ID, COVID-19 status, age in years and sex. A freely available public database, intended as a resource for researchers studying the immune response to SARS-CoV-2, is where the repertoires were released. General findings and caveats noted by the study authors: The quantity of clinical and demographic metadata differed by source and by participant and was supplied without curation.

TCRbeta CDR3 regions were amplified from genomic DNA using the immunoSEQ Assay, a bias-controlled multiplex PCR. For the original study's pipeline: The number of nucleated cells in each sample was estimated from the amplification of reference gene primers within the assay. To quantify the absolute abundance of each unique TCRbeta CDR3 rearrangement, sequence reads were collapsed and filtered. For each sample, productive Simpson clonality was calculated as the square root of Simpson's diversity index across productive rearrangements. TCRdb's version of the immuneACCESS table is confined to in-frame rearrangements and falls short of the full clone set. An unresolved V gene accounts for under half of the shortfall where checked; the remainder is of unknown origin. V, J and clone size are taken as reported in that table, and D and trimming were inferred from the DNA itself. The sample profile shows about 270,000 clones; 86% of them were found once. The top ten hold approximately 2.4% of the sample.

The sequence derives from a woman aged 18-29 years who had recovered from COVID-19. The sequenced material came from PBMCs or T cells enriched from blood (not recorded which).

The nucleotide sequence is given as TGCGCCAGCAGGGAGCAGGGGGCAGGTGGAAACACCATATATTTT. Translated, this gives CASREQGAGGNTIYF. The chain employs TRBV10-2 and TRBJ1-3; 8 central bases correspond to TRBD1. The CDR1 and CDR2 encoded by the germline V gene are WSHSY and SAAADI. From cysteine to phenylalanine, the CDR3 is 15 amino acids long. The entry retains the CDR3 DNA only, 45 bases that are in frame from base 1. After removal of 6 bases from V and 3 bases from J, the junction retains 7 bases not matched to a gene.